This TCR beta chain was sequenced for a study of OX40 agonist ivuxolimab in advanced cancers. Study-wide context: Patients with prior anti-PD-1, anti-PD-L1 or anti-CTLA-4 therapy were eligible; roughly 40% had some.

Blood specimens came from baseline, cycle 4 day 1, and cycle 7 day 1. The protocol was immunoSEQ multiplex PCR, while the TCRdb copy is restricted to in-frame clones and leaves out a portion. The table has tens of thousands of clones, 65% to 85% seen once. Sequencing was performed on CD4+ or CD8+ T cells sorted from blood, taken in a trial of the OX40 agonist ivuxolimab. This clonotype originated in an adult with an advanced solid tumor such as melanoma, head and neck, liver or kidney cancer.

CDR3 protein: CASQQGGNTGELFF. The DNA of the CDR3 is TGTGCCAGCCAACAGGGGGGTAACACCGGGGAGCTGTTTTTT. The chain links TRBV19 to TRBJ2-2; 8 nucleotides match TRBD1. The CDR3 sequence is 14 residues long. In germline, CDR1 is LNHDA, CDR2 SQIVND (reference sequence). V shed 9 bases and J 2 bases; nucleotides not matched to a gene: 5.